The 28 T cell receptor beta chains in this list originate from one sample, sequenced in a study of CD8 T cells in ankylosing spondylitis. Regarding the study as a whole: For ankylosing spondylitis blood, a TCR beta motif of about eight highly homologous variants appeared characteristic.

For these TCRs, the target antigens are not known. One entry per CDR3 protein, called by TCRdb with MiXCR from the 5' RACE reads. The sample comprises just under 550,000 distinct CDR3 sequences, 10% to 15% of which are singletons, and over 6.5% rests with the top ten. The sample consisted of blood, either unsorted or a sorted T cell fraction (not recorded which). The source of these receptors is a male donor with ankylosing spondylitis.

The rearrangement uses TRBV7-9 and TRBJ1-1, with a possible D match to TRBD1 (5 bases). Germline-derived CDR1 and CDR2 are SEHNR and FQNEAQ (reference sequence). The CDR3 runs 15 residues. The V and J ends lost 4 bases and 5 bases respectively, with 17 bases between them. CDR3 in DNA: TGTGCCAGCAGCTACAGCTCAGGGCGCCGAACTGAAGCTTTCTTT. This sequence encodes CASSYSSGRRTEAFF.

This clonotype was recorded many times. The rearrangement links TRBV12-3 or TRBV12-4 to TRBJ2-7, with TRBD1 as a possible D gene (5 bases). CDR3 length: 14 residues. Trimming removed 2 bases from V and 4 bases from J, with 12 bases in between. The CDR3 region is CASSLHWGKYEQYF. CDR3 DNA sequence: TGTGCCAGCAGTTTACACTGGGGCAAGTACGAGCAGTACTTC.

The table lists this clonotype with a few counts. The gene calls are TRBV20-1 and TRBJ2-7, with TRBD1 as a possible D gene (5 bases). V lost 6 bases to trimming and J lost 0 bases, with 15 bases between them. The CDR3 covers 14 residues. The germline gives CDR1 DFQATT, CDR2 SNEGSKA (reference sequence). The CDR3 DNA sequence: TGCAGTGCCCCCGGCAGGGCTAGCTCCTACGAGCAGTACTTC. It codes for CSAPGRASSYEQYF.

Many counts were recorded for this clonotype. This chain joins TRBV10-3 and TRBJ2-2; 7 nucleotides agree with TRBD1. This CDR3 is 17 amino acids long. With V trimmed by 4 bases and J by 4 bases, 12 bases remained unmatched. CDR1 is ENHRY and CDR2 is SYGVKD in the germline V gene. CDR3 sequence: CAISAYKGGASTGELFF. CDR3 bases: TGTGCCATCAGTGCCTATAAAGGGGGCGCGAGCACCGGGGAGCTGTTTTTT.

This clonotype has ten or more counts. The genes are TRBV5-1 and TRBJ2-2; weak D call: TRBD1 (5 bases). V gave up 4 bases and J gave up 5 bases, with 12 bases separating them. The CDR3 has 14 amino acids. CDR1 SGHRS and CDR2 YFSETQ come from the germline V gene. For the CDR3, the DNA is TGCGCCAGCAGCCCGGCCCAGGGAACCGGGGAGCTGTTTTTT. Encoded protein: CASSPAQGTGELFF.

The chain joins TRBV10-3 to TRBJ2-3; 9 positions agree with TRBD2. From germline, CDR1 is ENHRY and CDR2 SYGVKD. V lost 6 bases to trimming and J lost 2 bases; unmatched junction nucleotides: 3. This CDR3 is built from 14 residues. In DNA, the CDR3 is TGTGCCATCAGGGCGGGACTAGCCACAGATACGCAGTATTTT. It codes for CAIRAGLATDTQYF.

As DNA, the CDR3 is TGCAGTGTCCCGGGACTAGCGGGAGGAGGCAATGAGCAGTTCTTC. The encoded protein is CSVPGLAGGGNEQFF. This chain connects TRBV20-1 to TRBJ2-1; 15 bases are shared with TRBD2. CDR3 length: 15 amino acids. Trimming at V came to 7 bases and at J to 6 bases, leaving 7 bases not matched to a gene. Germline CDR1 DFQATT, CDR2 SNEGSKA (reference sequence).

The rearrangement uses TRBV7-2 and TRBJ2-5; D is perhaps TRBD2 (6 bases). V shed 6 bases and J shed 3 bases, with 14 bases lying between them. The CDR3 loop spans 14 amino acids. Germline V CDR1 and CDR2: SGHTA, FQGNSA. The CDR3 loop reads CASSGGPVKETQYF. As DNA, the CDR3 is TGTGCCAGCAGTGGAGGGCCAGTGAAAGAGACCCAGTACTTC.

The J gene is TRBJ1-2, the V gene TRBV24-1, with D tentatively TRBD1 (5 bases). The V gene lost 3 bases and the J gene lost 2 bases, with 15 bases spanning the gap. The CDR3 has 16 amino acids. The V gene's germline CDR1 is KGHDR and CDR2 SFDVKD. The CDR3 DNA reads TGTGCCACCAGTGATCCCCCGGGACGGAAGAACTATGGCTACACCTTC. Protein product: CATSDPPGRKNYGYTF.

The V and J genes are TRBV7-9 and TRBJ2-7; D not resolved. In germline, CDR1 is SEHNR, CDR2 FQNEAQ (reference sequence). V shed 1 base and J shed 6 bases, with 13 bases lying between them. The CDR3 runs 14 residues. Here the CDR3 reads CASSLGPRPAEQYF. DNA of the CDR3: TGTGCCAGCAGCTTAGGCCCTAGACCTGCCGAGCAGTACTTC. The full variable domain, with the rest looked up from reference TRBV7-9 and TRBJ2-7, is DTGVSQNPRHKITKRGQNVTFRCDPISEHNRLYWYRQTLGQGPEFLTYFQNEAQLEKSRLLSDRFSAERPKGSFSTLEIQRTEQGDSAMYLCASSLGPRPAEQYFGPGTRLTVT.

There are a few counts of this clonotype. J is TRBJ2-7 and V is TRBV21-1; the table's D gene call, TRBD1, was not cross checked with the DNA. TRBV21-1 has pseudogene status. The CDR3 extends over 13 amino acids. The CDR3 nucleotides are TGTGCCAGCAGCCCCCCGTGGAACTACGAGCAGTACGTC. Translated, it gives CASSPPWNYEQYV.

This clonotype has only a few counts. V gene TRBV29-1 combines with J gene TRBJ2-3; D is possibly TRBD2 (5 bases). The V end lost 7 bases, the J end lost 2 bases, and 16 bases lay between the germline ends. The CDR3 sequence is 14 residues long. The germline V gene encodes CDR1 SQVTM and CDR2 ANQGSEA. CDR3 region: CSAGGQLFTDTQYF. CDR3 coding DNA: TGCAGCGCCGGCGGGCAGCTTTTCACAGATACGCAGTATTTT.

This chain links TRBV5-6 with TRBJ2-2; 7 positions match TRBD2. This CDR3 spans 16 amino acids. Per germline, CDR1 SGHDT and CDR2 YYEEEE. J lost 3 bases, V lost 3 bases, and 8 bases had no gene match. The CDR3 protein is CASSSQAGVHTGELFF. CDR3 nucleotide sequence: TGTGCCAGCAGCTCTCAGGCGGGAGTTCACACCGGGGAGCTGTTTTTT.

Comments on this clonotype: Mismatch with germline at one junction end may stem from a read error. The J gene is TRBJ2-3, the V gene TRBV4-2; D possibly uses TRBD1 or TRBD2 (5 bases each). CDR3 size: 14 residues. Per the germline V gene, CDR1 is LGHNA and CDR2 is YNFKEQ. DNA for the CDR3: TGTGCCAGCAGCACCCGGGACGTCACAGATATGCAGTATTTT. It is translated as CASSTRDVTDMQYF.

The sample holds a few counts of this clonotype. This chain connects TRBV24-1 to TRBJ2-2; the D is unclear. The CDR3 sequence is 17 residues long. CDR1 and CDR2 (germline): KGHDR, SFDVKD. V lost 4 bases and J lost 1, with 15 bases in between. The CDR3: CATSDRRRTGNTGELFF. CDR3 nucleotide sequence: TGTGCCACCAGTGACCGACGCAGGACGGGGAACACCGGGGAGCTGTTTTTT.

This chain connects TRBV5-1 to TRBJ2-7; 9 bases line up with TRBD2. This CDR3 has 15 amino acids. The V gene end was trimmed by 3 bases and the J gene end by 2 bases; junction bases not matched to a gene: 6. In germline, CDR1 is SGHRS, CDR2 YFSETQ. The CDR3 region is CASSSGLAITYEQYF. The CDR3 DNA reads TGCGCCAGCAGCTCCGGACTAGCGATCACCTACGAGCAGTACTTC.

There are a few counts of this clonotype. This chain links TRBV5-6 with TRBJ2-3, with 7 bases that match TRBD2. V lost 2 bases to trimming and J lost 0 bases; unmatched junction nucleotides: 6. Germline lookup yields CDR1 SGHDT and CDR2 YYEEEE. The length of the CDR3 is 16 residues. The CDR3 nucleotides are TGTGCCAGCAGCTTATTTCAGCGGGAAAGCACAGATACGCAGTATTTT. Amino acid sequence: CASSLFQRESTDTQYF.

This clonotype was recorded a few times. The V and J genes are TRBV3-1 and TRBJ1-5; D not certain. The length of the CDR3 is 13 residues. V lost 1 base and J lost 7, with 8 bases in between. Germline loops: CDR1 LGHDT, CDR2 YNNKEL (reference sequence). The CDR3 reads CASSQGISQPQHF. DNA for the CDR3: TGTGCCAGCAGCCAAGGCATCTCGCAGCCCCAGCATTTT.

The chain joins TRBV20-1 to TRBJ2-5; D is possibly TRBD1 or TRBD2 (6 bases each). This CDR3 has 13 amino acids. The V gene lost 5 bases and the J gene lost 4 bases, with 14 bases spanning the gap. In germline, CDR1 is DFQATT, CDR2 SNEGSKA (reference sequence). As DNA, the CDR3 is TGCAGTGCTTCACAGACGGGGGCAGAGACCCAGTACTTC. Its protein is CSASQTGAETQYF.

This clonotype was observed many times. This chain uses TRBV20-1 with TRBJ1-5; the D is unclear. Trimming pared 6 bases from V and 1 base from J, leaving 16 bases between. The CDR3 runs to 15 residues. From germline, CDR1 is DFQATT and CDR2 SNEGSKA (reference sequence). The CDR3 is CSAGKVGQSNQPQHF. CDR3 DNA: TGCAGTGCCGGGAAAGTGGGCCAAAGCAATCAGCCCCAGCATTTT.

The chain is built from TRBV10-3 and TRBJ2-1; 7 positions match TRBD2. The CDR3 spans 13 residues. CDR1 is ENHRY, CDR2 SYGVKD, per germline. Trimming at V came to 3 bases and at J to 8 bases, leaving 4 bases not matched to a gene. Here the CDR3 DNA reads TGTGCCATCAGTGAAACCGGGGGGTATGAGCAGTTCTTC. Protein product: CAISETGGYEQFF.

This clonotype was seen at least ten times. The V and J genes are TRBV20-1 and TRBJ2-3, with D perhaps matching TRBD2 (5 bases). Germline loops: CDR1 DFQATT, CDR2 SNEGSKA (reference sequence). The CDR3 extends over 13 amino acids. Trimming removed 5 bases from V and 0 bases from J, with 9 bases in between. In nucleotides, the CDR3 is TGCAGTGCTGAGGGAAGGAGCACAGATACGCAGTATTTT. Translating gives CSAEGRSTDTQYF.

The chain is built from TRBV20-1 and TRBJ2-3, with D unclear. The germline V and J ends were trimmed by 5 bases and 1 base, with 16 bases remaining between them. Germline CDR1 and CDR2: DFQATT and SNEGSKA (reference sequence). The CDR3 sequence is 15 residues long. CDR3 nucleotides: TGCAGTGCTGTATACCACTCCGGGCGCACAGATACGCAGTATTTT. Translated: CSAVYHSGRTDTQYF.

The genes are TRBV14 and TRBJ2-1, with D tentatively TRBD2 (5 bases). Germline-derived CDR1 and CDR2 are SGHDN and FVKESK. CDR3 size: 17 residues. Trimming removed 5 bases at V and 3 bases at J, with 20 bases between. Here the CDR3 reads CASSSYGAVGSYNEQFF. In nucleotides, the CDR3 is TGTGCCAGCAGCTCGTATGGAGCGGTAGGGAGCTACAATGAGCAGTTCTTC.

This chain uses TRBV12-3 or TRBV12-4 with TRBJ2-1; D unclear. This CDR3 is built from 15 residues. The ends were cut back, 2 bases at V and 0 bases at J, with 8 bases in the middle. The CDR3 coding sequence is TGTGCCAGCAGTTTACGGCCTATCTCCTACAATGAGCAGTTCTTC. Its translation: CASSLRPISYNEQFF.

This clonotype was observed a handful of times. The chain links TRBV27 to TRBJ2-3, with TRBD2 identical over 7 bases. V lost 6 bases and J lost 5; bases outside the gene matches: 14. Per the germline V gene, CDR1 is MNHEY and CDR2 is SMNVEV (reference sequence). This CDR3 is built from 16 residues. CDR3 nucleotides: TGTGCCAGCAGGCCCCCCTGGGCGGGAGAAGGAGATACGCAGTATTTT. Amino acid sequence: CASRPPWAGEGDTQYF.

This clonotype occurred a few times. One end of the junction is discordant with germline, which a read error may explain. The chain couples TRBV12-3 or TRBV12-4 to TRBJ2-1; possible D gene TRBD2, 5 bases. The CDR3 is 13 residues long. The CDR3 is CVSSLRGANEQFF. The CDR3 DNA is TGTGTCAGCAGTTTACGGGGAGCGAATGAGCAGTTCTTC.

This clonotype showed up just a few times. The CDR3: CASSPGRGGNTEAFF. DNA of the CDR3: TGTGCCAGCAGCCCCGGGAGGGGTGGGAACACTGAAGCTTTCTTT. The chain combines TRBV7-9 with TRBJ1-1, with D perhaps matching TRBD1 (5 bases). The germline CDR1 and CDR2 sequences are SEHNR and FQNEAQ (reference sequence). Trimming removed 5 bases from V and 1 base from J, with 14 bases in between. The CDR3 is 15 amino acids.